A single sample gave rise to the 18 T cell receptor beta chains below, sequenced in a study of shared clonotypes between healthy human individuals. Generated by immunoSEQ multiplex PCR, the TCRdb table keeps only in-frame clones and is missing some. The repertoire has some 500,000 clones, more than 70% of them found once; the top ten carry about 11%. The sample comprised PBMCs. These TCRs come from a woman aged 40 to 50 in good health. Some clones in this sample may be carry-over from other donors' samples.

V and J are TRBV15 and TRBJ1-5, with 7 bases that match TRBD1. The CDR3 has 14 amino acids. Germline trimming cut 3 bases from V and 7 bases from J; bases unmatched to any gene: 6. Germline lookup yields CDR1 LNHNV and CDR2 YYDKDF (reference sequence). DNA of the CDR3: TGTGCCACCAGCAGTATGAACAGGGGACAGCCCCAGCATTTT. Translated: CATSSMNRGQPQHF.

The J gene is TRBJ1-2, the V gene TRBV19; 7 bases agree with TRBD1. This CDR3 spans 18 amino acids. J gave up 7 bases and V 1 base, and 18 bases lay outside the gene matches. Germline CDR1 and CDR2: LNHDA and SQIVND (reference sequence). In DNA form, the CDR3 reads TGTGCCAGTAGTATAGCCCAACCGGTTGGGACAGCATACTGTGGCTACACCTTC. Protein sequence: CASSIAQPVGTAYCGYTF. Drawing the rest from reference TRBV19 and TRBJ1-2, the complete variable domain is DGGITQSPKYLFRKEGQNVTLSCEQNLNHDAMYWYRQDPGQGLRLIYYSQIVNDFQKGDIAEGYSVSREKKESFPLTVTSAQKNPTAFYLCASSIAQPVGTAYCGYTFGSGTRLTVV.

A single count supports this clone. The chain joins TRBV6-1 to TRBJ2-1; 9 bases align to TRBD2. The CDR3 covers 15 residues. Trimming took 5 bases from V and 1 from J; bases not matched to a gene: 3. Germline assignment: CDR1 MNHNS and CDR2 SASEGT. As DNA, the CDR3 is TGTGCCAGCAGTAACCTAGCGGGATCCTACAATGAGCAGTTCTTC. Encoded protein: CASSNLAGSYNEQFF.

Comment on this clone: A junction end diverges from the germline sequence, so it may reflect a read error. The chain carries TRBV5-4 and TRBJ2-2, with TRBD1 as a possible D gene (6 bases). Germline CDR1 and CDR2: SGHNT and YYREEE (reference sequence). The CDR3 consists of 15 residues. The CDR3 here is CASSHITGNPGELFF. The CDR3 nucleotides read TGTGCCAGCAGCCACATCACAGGGAACCCCGGGGAGCTGTTTTTT.

This sequence joins TRBV5-1 and TRBJ1-6; perhaps TRBD1 as D (5 bases). The CDR3 loop spans 16 amino acids. V was trimmed by 0 bases and J by 5 bases, leaving 12 bases between them. Germline lookup yields CDR1 SGHRS and CDR2 YFSETQ. CDR3 DNA sequence: TGCGCCAGCAGCTTGGAATCCAGGGCTGATAATTCACCCCTCCACTTT. This codes for CASSLESRADNSPLHF.

This chain links TRBV28 with TRBJ1-3; 9 bases agree with TRBD1. The CDR3 runs to 18 residues. In germline, CDR1 is MDHEN, CDR2 SYDVKM. The junction had 12 bases not matched to a gene; V was cut back by 6 bases and J by 0 bases. The CDR3 nucleotides read TGTGCCAGCAGCTGGGGACAGGGACCTTCGAGCTCTGGAAACACCATATATTTT. This gives the protein CASSWGQGPSSSGNTIYF.

The genes are TRBV7-8 and TRBJ2-4; D is ambiguous. Per the germline V gene, CDR1 is SGHVS and CDR2 is FQNEAQ. CDR3 length: 12 amino acids. V was cut by 5 bases and J by 8 bases, with 10 bases left in between. The DNA for the CDR3 is TGTGCCAGCAGCCCCAGACCGGACATTCAGTACTTC. Amino acid sequence: CASSPRPDIQYF.

The CDR3 DNA sequence: TGCAGCGTCGTGACTAGAACCTCCTACGAGCAGTACTTC. Amino acid sequence: CSVVTRTSYEQYF. The gene calls are TRBV29-1 and TRBJ2-7, with D perhaps TRBD2 (6 bases). Germline CDR1 SQVTM, CDR2 ANQGSEA. This CDR3 comprises 13 residues. V lost 6 bases and J 0 bases, leaving 12 bases between the germline ends.

The rearrangement uses TRBV28 and TRBJ2-1, with 10 positions matching TRBD1. V dropped 3 bases and J dropped 6; count of bases not matched to a gene: 2. Per the germline V gene, CDR1 is MDHEN and CDR2 is SYDVKM. This CDR3 comprises 14 residues. CDR3 in amino acids: CASSLGTGVNEQFF. The CDR3, as DNA: TGTGCCAGCAGTTTGGGGACAGGGGTCAATGAGCAGTTCTTC.

This chain uses TRBV5-4 with TRBJ2-1; 11 bases agree with TRBD2. Trimming removed 4 bases from V and 3 bases from J; junction bases left unmatched: 3. The CDR3 is made up of 15 amino acids. From germline, CDR1 is SGHNT and CDR2 YYREEE (reference sequence). Here the CDR3 DNA reads TGTGCCAGCAGCCCCACTAGCGGGAGCTACAATGAGCAGTTCTTC. Translation gives CASSPTSGSYNEQFF.

This clone has just one count. This rearrangement joins TRBV28 to TRBJ2-2, with TRBD2 as a possible D gene (6 bases). CDR3 length: 17 amino acids. The germline V gene encodes CDR1 MDHEN and CDR2 SYDVKM. V was trimmed by 3 bases and J by 4 bases, leaving 18 bases between them. The CDR3 coding sequence is TGTGCCAGCAGTTTTCCCCCCCCGTGGAGGGCCACCGGGGAGCTGTTTTTT. It encodes CASSFPPPWRATGELFF.

This clone was observed many times. This sequence joins TRBV19 and TRBJ2-7; 7 bases are a match to TRBD1. CDR3 size: 13 residues. The V segment lost 4 bases and the J segment 2 bases; nucleotides outside the gene matches: 2. Germline V gene lookup returns CDR1 LNHDA and CDR2 SQIVND (reference sequence). CDR3: CASSRDSTYEQYF. The CDR3 DNA is TGTGCCAGTAGTAGGGACAGTACCTACGAGCAGTACTTC. The full variable domain, in which reference TRBV19 and TRBJ2-7 provide the parts outside the CDR3, is DGGITQSPKYLFRKEGQNVTLSCEQNLNHDAMYWYRQDPGQGLRLIYYSQIVNDFQKGDIAEGYSVSREKKESFPLTVTSAQKNPTAFYLCASSRDSTYEQYFGPGTRLTVT.

This chain uses TRBV7-3 with TRBJ2-4; 10 nucleotides match TRBD1. The CDR3 contains 16 residues. CDR1 SGHTA and CDR2 FQGTGA come from the germline V gene. V was pared by 5 bases and J by 3 bases, with 7 bases of the junction left unmatched. CDR3 in DNA: TGTGCCAGCAGCACGGACAGGGGGGAAGGCAAAAACATTCAGTACTTC. Its translation is CASSTDRGEGKNIQYF.

The DNA for the CDR3 is TGTGCCAGCAGCCTAAGTCGAGAGCAGTACTTC. This sequence encodes CASSLSREQYF. The rearrangement links TRBV7-9 to TRBJ2-7, with D uncertain. Germline V gene data show CDR1 as SEHNR and CDR2 as FQNEAQ (reference sequence). CDR3 length: 11 amino acids. V was shortened by 5 bases and J by 7 bases, with 9 bases between the two germline ends.

Worth noting for this clone: A read error likely explains this, since a far larger clone differs by one base. This rearrangement joins TRBV6-5 to TRBJ2-5; 8 bases map to TRBD2. CDR1 is MNHEY and CDR2 is SVGAGI in the germline V gene. CDR3 length equals 14 residues. The trim removed 7 bases at V and 11 bases at J, leaving 15 bases unmatched. DNA of the CDR3: TGTGCCAGCAACCGGAGCAGCGGGAGTTGGGAGCAGTACTTC. Translated: CASNRSSGSWEQYF.

This chain links TRBV4-2 with TRBJ2-3; D might be TRBD2 (5 bases). Germline V lookup: CDR1 LGHNA, CDR2 YNFKEQ. There are 15 residues in the CDR3. The V gene lost 0 bases and the J gene lost 3 bases, with 10 bases spanning the gap. The CDR3 spells CASSQDGRVTDTQYF. In DNA form, the CDR3 reads TGTGCCAGCAGCCAAGATGGGAGAGTGACAGATACGCAGTATTTT.

This chain uses TRBV4-2 with TRBJ2-7; D may be TRBD1 (5 bases). V was trimmed by 0 bases and J by 3 bases, leaving 12 bases between them. The CDR3 is 15 residues long. Germline-derived CDR1 and CDR2 are LGHNA and YNFKEQ. In nucleotides, the CDR3 is TGTGCCAGCAGCCAAGATTTGGGGCTAGACTACGAGCAGTACTTC. Its protein is CASSQDLGLDYEQYF.

This chain joins TRBV5-4 and TRBJ1-4; D ambiguous. The length of the CDR3 is 15 residues. CDR1 and CDR2 from the germline V gene are SGHNT and YYREEE (reference sequence). V shed 3 bases and J shed 6 bases, with 15 bases lying between them. This CDR3 reads CASSSPREGDEKLFF. Here the CDR3 DNA reads TGTGCCAGCAGCTCTCCCCGGGAGGGAGATGAAAAACTGTTTTTT.